This TCR beta chain was recovered during a study of T cell responses to AZD1222 COVID-19 vaccine. This CDR3 has 15 residues. Per the germline V gene, CDR1 is SGHRS and CDR2 is YFSETQ. The V end was cut by 0 bases, the J end by 4 bases, with 13 bases between. Assay: immunoSEQ multiplex PCR; the TCRdb copy retains only in-frame clones and omits some. The data contain approximately 190,000 clones, around 94% of them singletons. General study points: No day 14 peak samples; only post-peak repertoires were characterized. Epitopes outside B.1.351 and B.1.1.7 mutated regions reportedly drew nearly half of spike TCRs. Clonal diversity may have been underestimated, and the donors were mostly white British, with more females than males.

In its sample, this clone was seen once. Antigen specificity is unknown. The material sequenced was peripheral blood, taken 28 days after the second dose of the MenACWY control vaccine. This rearrangement joins TRBV5-1 to TRBJ2-5; possibly TRBD1 or TRBD2 for D (5 bases each). This TCR was sampled from an adult who received the MenACWY meningococcal vaccine as a control. CDR3 amino acids: CASSLAGTWTETQYF. The CDR3 coding sequence is TGCGCCAGCAGCTTGGCCGGGACCTGGACAGAGACCCAGTACTTC.